This T cell receptor (beta chain) stems from a study of OX40 agonist ivuxolimab in advanced cancers. As for the study more broadly: Ivuxolimab, which targeted the costimulatory receptor OX40 (CD134), was an agonistic, fully human IgG2 monoclonal antibody. Intravenous ivuxolimab was administered to patients every 2 weeks at six dose levels: 0.01, 0.1, 0.3, 1.5, 3 and 10 mg/kg. Of the roughly 51 patients in dose escalation, some 20 had hepatocellular carcinoma, some 15 had melanoma, 9 had renal cell carcinoma and 9 had head and neck cancer. In the dose-escalation cohort, nearly 85% of patients were male, and the mean age was approximately 60 years with a range of roughly 23 to 79. Prior anti-PD-1, anti-PD-L1 or anti-CTLA-4 therapy was permitted, and approximately 42% of dose-escalation patients had received checkpoint inhibitors. Three dose-escalation patients achieved partial responses, one with hepatocellular carcinoma and two with cutaneous melanoma. Peripheral TCRbeta sequencing aimed to test whether ivuxolimab altered TCR sequence diversity and caused clonal T-cell expansion. The paper describes the monotherapy dose-escalation part (N = 52 patients) of the phase I trial of ivuxolimab. General study outcomes and caveats: Which antigens the clonally expanded peripheral T cells were specific for was not determined. At doses of 0.1 to 3.0 mg/kg, clonal expansion of both CD4+ and CD8+ T cells in blood was seen between baseline and week 6. Low levels of normalized T-cell clonal expansion were also seen in some nonresponding patients. After ivuxolimab, more expanded clones were found on average in CD8+ T cells than in CD4+ T cells. In the 0.1-3.0 mg/kg groups, partial responders had among the lowest normalized peripheral clonal expansion, particularly in CD8+ T cells.

This clone was recorded a few times. This receptor's antigen is unknown. One end of the junction varies from germline; a read error may be responsible. The trial excluded patients who had a history of autoimmune disease or were on systemic immunosuppression. In every dose cohort, peripheral blood was drawn for TCR sequencing at baseline, cycle 4 day 1, and cycle 7 day 1. Samples came from an open-label, multicenter, first-in-human phase I dose-escalation trial of ivuxolimab. The trial enrolled adults with locally advanced or metastatic head and neck squamous cell, hepatocellular, melanoma or renal cell carcinoma. Before TCR sequencing, CD4+ T cells and CD8+ T cells from peripheral blood were sorted into separate populations. Looking up the germline V gene (reference sequence) yields CDR1 SEHNR and CDR2 FQNEAQ. The CDR3 holds 13 amino acids from the cysteine to the phenylalanine. Only the CDR3 DNA stays, 39 bases, in frame from base 1.

Genomic DNA was isolated from the sorted cells so that the TCRbeta CDR3 region could be sequenced. The immunoSEQ Assay was used to sequence the TCRbeta CDR3 regions. Entries here come from immuneACCESS through TCRdb and include only in-frame sequences with V and J called. Some clones fail to appear in such tables; in the studies checked, an unresolved V gene covers under half of the shortfall, and the cause of the remainder is unknown. The sample records about 77,000 clones, around 86% of which are singletons. Of the sample, approximately 0.5% falls within the top ten clones. This receptor was taken from an adult with an advanced solid tumor such as melanoma, head and neck, liver or kidney cancer. Sequencing used CD4+ or CD8+ T cells sorted from blood, obtained in a trial of the OX40 agonist ivuxolimab. The V and J genes are TRBV7-9 and TRBJ1-2; TRBD1 lines up with 8 middle nucleotides. The nucleotides are TGTGCCAGCAGTTTAGGACAGGGCGAAGGCTACACCTTC. Its product reads: CASSLGQGEGYTF.